These 32 T cell receptor beta chains share one sample of origin, sequenced in a study of T cells in Graves' hyperthyroidism and ophthalmopathy. RNA transcripts gave rise to amplified TCR beta CDR3 regions. TCR CDR3 underwent first-round RT-PCR with the HTBI primer set. One entry per CDR3 protein results from TCRdb running MiXCR on the multiplex PCR reads. The sample records about 410,000 distinct CDR3 sequences, roughly 14% being singletons. The specimen was blood. Receptors were obtained from a young woman with Graves' ophthalmopathy.

The chain couples TRBV20-1 to TRBJ1-1; TRBD1 matches 10 bases. The germline V gene encodes CDR1 DFQATT and CDR2 SNEGSKA (reference sequence). The CDR3 loop spans 15 amino acids. The CDR3 loop reads CRGTGTGVTNTEAFF. The CDR3 nucleotides are TGCAGGGGAACCGGGACAGGGGTCACGAACACTGAAGCTTTCTTT.

As regards this clonotype: A much larger clone is a single base away; this may be a read error. The rearrangement links TRBV18 to TRBJ1-3, with 7 bases fitting TRBD1. This CDR3 has 18 residues. Germline-derived CDR1 and CDR2 are KGHSH and LQKENI. DNA for the CDR3: TGTGCCAGCTCACCACCTGGACAGGCTATCTTTCCTGGAAACACCTTATATTTT. Translating gives CASSPPGQAIFPGNTLYF.

V gene TRBV19 combines with J gene TRBJ1-6, with a weak D call TRBD1 (5 bases). Trimming cost V 7 bases and J 5 bases, with 21 bases left between them. The germline gives CDR1 LNHDA, CDR2 SQIVND (reference sequence). The CDR3 is 17 amino acids. The CDR3 DNA sequence: TGTGCCAGTAAAAGTACCGGGCAGAAGGGGAATAATTCACCCCTCCACTTT. Amino acids: CASKSTGQKGNNSPLHF.

This clonotype was seen ten or more times. V gene TRBV20-1 combines with J gene TRBJ2-7; the D gene is possibly TRBD2 (6 bases). The CDR3 is made up of 13 amino acids. Germline lookup yields CDR1 DFQATT and CDR2 SNEGSKA (reference sequence). Deletions cut 3 bases from V and 3 bases from J, with 12 bases between. This CDR3 reads CSASAGNIYEQYF. The CDR3 nucleotides are TGCAGTGCTAGTGCGGGAAACATCTACGAGCAGTACTTC.

This clonotype was seen just once. The chain joins TRBV6-1 to TRBJ1-2, with TRBD1 matching 7 bases. The CDR3 has 15 amino acids. Trimming removed 5 bases from V and 8 bases from J; junction bases left unmatched: 14. The germline CDR1 and CDR2 sequences are MNHNS and SASEGT. The CDR3 sequence: CASSQRQGRHRGYTF. CDR3 nucleotide sequence: TGTGCCAGCAGTCAACGACAGGGCCGCCATCGAGGCTACACCTTC.

This clonotype was detected ten times or more. The rearrangement uses TRBV20-1 and TRBJ2-3; D call uncertain. The CDR3 consists of 13 residues. Germline values: CDR1 DFQATT, CDR2 SNEGSKA (reference sequence). The V and J ends lost 0 bases and 6 bases respectively, with 10 bases between them. The chain's CDR3 is CSARDSRLDTQYF. CDR3 sequence (DNA): TGCAGTGCTAGAGATTCGCGTTTGGATACGCAGTATTTT.

This clonotype has only a few counts. The chain couples TRBV3-1 to TRBJ2-5; TRBD2 aligns across 9 bases. The CDR3 has 13 amino acids. Germline V gene data show CDR1 as LGHDT and CDR2 as YNNKEL (reference sequence). The CDR3 DNA is TGTGCAGCCAGCCCGCGGGGGGGGGAGACCCAGTACTTC. It translates to CAASPRGGETQYF.

This clonotype occurred many times. The chain is built from TRBV11-2 and TRBJ1-2, with 8 nucleotides matching TRBD1. Germline lookup yields CDR1 SGHAT and CDR2 FQNNGV. V was pared by 5 bases and J by 6 bases, with 5 bases of the junction left unmatched. This CDR3 is 13 amino acids long. CDR3 coding DNA: TGTGCCAGCAGCCTAACGACAGGGGATGGCTACACCTTC. Amino acids: CASSLTTGDGYTF.

This clonotype has more than one count but fewer than ten. CDR3 bases: TGCAGCGTGGGACAGGTGAACTCTGGAAACACCATATATTTT. This encodes CSVGQVNSGNTIYF. J is TRBJ1-3 and V is TRBV29-1, with 8 positions matching TRBD1. The CDR3 extends over 14 amino acids. The junction had 4 bases not matched to a gene; V was cut back by 6 bases and J by 0 bases. CDR1 is SQVTM, CDR2 ANQGSEA, per germline.

Comments on this clonotype: It may be a read error: a sequence one base away is much more abundant. J is TRBJ1-1 and V is TRBV4-1; D is unclear. Germline loops: CDR1 MGHRA, CDR2 YSYEKL. The CDR3 is 17 amino acids. The CDR3 DNA reads as TGCGCCAGCAGCCAAGTAGAATCGGGGTACATGAACACTAAAGCTTTCTTT. Its translation: CASSQVESGYMNTKAFF.

This chain uses TRBV24-1 with TRBJ2-5; D call uncertain. The CDR3 has 15 residues. Trimming removed 3 bases from V and 3 bases from J, with 13 bases in between. Germline V CDR1 and CDR2: KGHDR, SFDVKD. In DNA form, the CDR3 reads TGTGCCACCAGTGATCCCTGGAAGGGTAAAGAGACCCAGTACTTC. It yields the protein CATSDPWKGKETQYF.

The V gene is TRBV11-2, the J gene TRBJ2-5; the D call may be TRBD1 or TRBD2 (5 bases each). The germline V gene has CDR1 SGHAT and CDR2 FQNNGV. This CDR3 is 16 amino acids long. V was shortened by 5 bases and J by 5 bases, with 21 bases between the two germline ends. CDR3 coding DNA: TGTGCCAGCAGCCCTAGAAGGGGTTGGGGCGGGGAGACCCAGTACTTC. The encoded protein is CASSPRRGWGGETQYF.

In its sample, this clonotype was seen many times. The gene calls are TRBV6-1 and TRBJ2-2; 11 nucleotides line up with TRBD2. The CDR3 totals 17 residues. Per the germline V gene, CDR1 is MNHNS and CDR2 is SASEGT. V was pared by 5 bases and J by 5 bases, with 10 bases of the junction left unmatched. The CDR3 reads CASSSSTSGGSTGELFF. In DNA form, the CDR3 reads TGTGCCAGCAGTAGTAGCACTAGCGGGGGCTCTACCGGGGAGCTGTTTTTT.

In this sample, this clonotype turned up many times. This chain joins TRBV20-1 and TRBJ2-1, with 9 bases that match TRBD2. This CDR3 is built from 15 residues. Germline assignment: CDR1 DFQATT and CDR2 SNEGSKA (reference sequence). Trimming removed 0 bases from V and 9 bases from J; junction bases left unmatched: 9. CDR3 nucleotides: TGCAGTGCTAGAGATGTGCGGGGGGGCCTTAGTGAGCAGTTCTTC. Translation gives CSARDVRGGLSEQFF.

The sample holds many counts of this clonotype. The chain has TRBV29-1 and TRBJ2-5; TRBD1 matches 8 bases. CDR1 and CDR2 (germline): SQVTM, ANQGSEA. J was trimmed by 1 base and V by 7 bases; bases with no gene match: 5. The CDR3 length is 13 residues. The CDR3 protein is CSAWTGPQETQYF. The CDR3, as DNA: TGCAGCGCCTGGACAGGGCCCCAAGAGACCCAGTACTTC.

At least ten counts were recorded for this clonotype. This chain joins TRBV14 and TRBJ2-3; either TRBD1 or TRBD2 may supply D (6 bases each). This CDR3 is built from 14 residues. Germline V gene lookup returns CDR1 SGHDN and CDR2 FVKESK. V shed 5 bases and J shed 6 bases, with 15 bases lying between them. The DNA for the CDR3 is TGTGCCAGCAGCTTACTTCGGGGGCTGGATACGCAGTATTTT. Amino acids: CASSLLRGLDTQYF.

The chain links TRBV9 to TRBJ1-3; 8 nucleotides match TRBD1. CDR1 and CDR2 (germline): SGDLS, YYNGEE. The J segment lost 8 bases and the V segment lost 3 bases, leaving 10 bases of the junction unmatched. The CDR3 totals 15 residues. DNA of the CDR3: TGTGCCAGCAGCGAAGAGGACAGGGCATCGGACACCATATATTTT. Amino acid sequence: CASSEEDRASDTIYF.

The chain has TRBV19 and TRBJ2-2, with D unclear. Looked up from germline, CDR1 is LNHDA and CDR2 is SQIVND (reference sequence). The CDR3 loop spans 15 amino acids. V shed 0 bases and J shed 6 bases, with 11 bases lying between them. The CDR3 is CASSIDNTSPGELFF. Here the CDR3 DNA reads TGTGCCAGTAGTATAGATAACACCAGTCCCGGGGAGCTGTTTTTT. Full variable domain (rest looked up from reference TRBV19 and TRBJ2-2): DGGITQSPKYLFRKEGQNVTLSCEQNLNHDAMYWYRQDPGQGLRLIYYSQIVNDFQKGDIAEGYSVSREKKESFPLTVTSAQKNPTAFYLCASSIDNTSPGELFFGEGSRLTVL.

There are a few counts of this clonotype. The chain employs TRBV7-6 and TRBJ2-7, with a tentative D call TRBD2 (6 bases). CDR3 size: 11 residues. The germline V gene encodes CDR1 SGHVS and CDR2 FNYEAQ. V was clipped by 8 bases and J by 7 bases, with 12 bases between them. CDR3 region: CASGTAGEQYF. Written as DNA, the CDR3 is TGTGCCAGCGGGACGGCGGGAGAGCAGTACTTC.

In its sample, this clonotype was seen many times. The gene calls are TRBV7-3 and TRBJ1-2, with TRBD1 matching 10 bases. Losses at the gene ends were 1 base for V and 5 bases for J; bases not matched to a gene: 4. The length of the CDR3 is 15 residues. The V gene's germline CDR1 is SGHTA and CDR2 FQGTGA. The CDR3 protein is CASSLIGTGAYGYTF. CDR3 coding DNA: TGTGCCAGCAGCTTAATTGGGACAGGGGCTTATGGCTACACCTTC.

This clonotype occurred many times. V usage is TRBV3-1 and J usage is TRBJ2-2, with 8 nucleotides matching TRBD2. This CDR3 spans 15 amino acids. Germline loops: CDR1 LGHDT, CDR2 YNNKEL (reference sequence). The V and J ends lost 2 bases and 9 bases, in that order; junction bases with no gene match: 8. The CDR3 DNA reads TGTGCCAGCAGCCAAAGGACTAGCTCGATCCGGGAGCTGTTTTTT. It codes for CASSQRTSSIRELFF.

This clonotype was seen repeatedly, ten times or more. The V gene is TRBV3-1, the J gene TRBJ2-3, with TRBD2 matching over 7 bases. V trimming: 2 bases; J trimming: 2 bases; junction bases outside the gene matches: 4. The CDR3 is 15 residues long. CDR1 and CDR2 (germline): LGHDT, YNNKEL (reference sequence). The CDR3 sequence is CASSQSGELTDTQYF. In nucleotides, the CDR3 is TGTGCCAGCAGCCAAAGCGGGGAACTCACAGATACGCAGTATTTT.

This clonotype was seen many times. The chain links TRBV12-3 or TRBV12-4 to TRBJ1-4; no reliable D call. The CDR3 consists of 14 residues. The V end was cut by 6 bases, the J end by 7 bases, with 15 bases between. The CDR3 is CASRTSLFGEKLFF. CDR3 DNA: TGTGCCAGCAGAACGAGTTTGTTCGGTGAAAAACTGTTTTTT.

This clonotype was seen repeatedly, ten times or more. V and J are TRBV2 and TRBJ1-5; 8 bases align to TRBD1. The V gene end was trimmed by 2 bases and the J gene end by 6 bases; junction bases not matched to a gene: 12. The germline V gene encodes CDR1 SNHLY and CDR2 FYNNEI. The CDR3 totals 17 residues. CDR3 nucleotide sequence: TGTGCCAGCAGTGAAAGGGGATGGACAGGGATGATTCAGCCCCAGCATTTT. It codes for CASSERGWTGMIQPQHF.

Here the CDR3 reads CASSLSRAGTGELFF. In DNA form, the CDR3 reads TGTGCCAGCAGTTTATCCAGGGCGGGGACCGGGGAGCTGTTTTTT. The chain employs TRBV28 and TRBJ2-2, with D maybe TRBD2 (6 bases). The CDR3 is 15 amino acids. Between the trimmed V and J ends, which lost 1 base and 5 bases, there was a span of 11 bases. Looked up from germline, CDR1 is MDHEN and CDR2 is SYDVKM.

The chain is built from TRBV24-1 and TRBJ2-4; tentatively, D is TRBD2 (6 bases). V was trimmed by 7 bases and J by 2 bases, leaving 11 bases between them. This CDR3 is 14 amino acids long. CDR1 is KGHDR, CDR2 SFDVKD, per germline. The chain's CDR3 is CATSAGRSKNIQYF. The CDR3 DNA follows: TGTGCCACCAGCGCAGGGAGGTCCAAAAACATTCAGTACTTC.

This clonotype came up a few times. The chain has TRBV5-1 and TRBJ2-2; D not resolved. Trimming left V 2 bases short and J 4 bases short, with 9 bases between. Germline V gene data show CDR1 as SGHRS and CDR2 as YFSETQ. CDR3 length: 14 residues. The DNA of the CDR3 is TGCGCCAGCAGCTTCTCGGACGGCACCGGGGAGCTGTTTTTT. Its protein is CASSFSDGTGELFF.

The chain links TRBV29-1 to TRBJ2-7, with a tentative D call TRBD1 (6 bases). The CDR3 sequence is 14 residues long. The ends were cut back, 5 bases at V and 5 bases at J, with 19 bases in the middle. Per germline, CDR1 SQVTM and CDR2 ANQGSEA. In DNA, the CDR3 is TGCAGCGTTCCACTGGGGCAGGGGTTCAACGAGCAGTACTTC. Protein product: CSVPLGQGFNEQYF.

This clonotype was counted ten times or more. The J gene is TRBJ2-1, the V gene TRBV20-1, with 7 bases fitting TRBD2. Germline CDR1 reads DFQATT; CDR2 reads SNEGSKA (reference sequence). This CDR3 spans 16 amino acids. Unmatched junction bases numbered 15, after V lost 6 bases and J lost 4 bases. The CDR3 sequence: CSARNLERGRYNEQFF. CDR3 nucleotides: TGCAGTGCACGAAACCTGGAGCGGGGCCGTTACAATGAGCAGTTCTTC.

In its sample, this clonotype was seen many times. The chain is built from TRBV20-1 and TRBJ1-1; tentatively, D is TRBD1 (5 bases). Trimming shortened V by 7 bases and J by 8 bases, and 23 bases separated the two germline ends. The CDR3 covers 14 residues. Germline lookup yields CDR1 DFQATT and CDR2 SNEGSKA (reference sequence). CDR3 DNA sequence: TGCAGTGTCACGGCCGGCACCACGAGGGGAGAAGCTTTCTTT. Encoded protein: CSVTAGTTRGEAFF.

Many counts were recorded for this clonotype. This sequence joins TRBV6-1 and TRBJ2-2, with D possibly being TRBD1 (7 bases). This CDR3 spans 17 amino acids. Germline V CDR1 and CDR2: MNHNS, SASEGT. The V end lost 10 bases, the J end lost 0 bases, and 21 bases lay between the germline ends. CDR3 amino acids: CATRGSVRGANTGELFF. CDR3 nucleotides: TGTGCCACCCGGGGGAGCGTCAGGGGGGCGAACACCGGGGAGCTGTTTTTT.

This clonotype came up many times. The chain combines TRBV2 with TRBJ2-4; 10 nucleotides align to TRBD1. Unmatched junction bases numbered 7, after V lost 1 base and J lost 10 bases. The germline gives CDR1 SNHLY, CDR2 FYNNEI. This CDR3 spans 15 amino acids. The CDR3 spells CASSEDRDRGGIQYF. The DNA for the CDR3 is TGTGCCAGCAGTGAAGACCGGGACAGGGGAGGAATTCAGTACTTC.